This T cell receptor (beta chain) was found in a study of regulatory T cells in long-lasting Graves disease. V trimming: 6 bases; J trimming: 5 bases; junction bases outside the gene matches: 5. Germline CDR1 and CDR2: MDHEN and SYDVKM. This CDR3 spans 14 amino acids. Building the TCR beta libraries relied on iRepertoire HTBI primers, and CDR3 regions underwent Arm-PCR. TCRdb reprocessed the multiplex PCR reads via MiXCR and lists one record per CDR3 protein. The sample has 200,000 to 250,000 distinct CDR3 sequences, roughly a fifth seen once. Indicated time point: newly diagnosed GD, antithyroid drugs for less than 3 months. Following extraction of RNA from PBMCs, that RNA was used to make the TCR library. This clonotype was seen ten or more times. The same sample was also studied in work on T cells in Graves' hyperthyroidism and ophthalmopathy.

The rearrangement uses TRBV28 and TRBJ1-3; TRBD1 aligns across 9 bases. The sequence was collected from a woman aged 25 to 45 with Graves disease. Sequences were derived from peripheral blood mononuclear cells (PBMCs), sampled at new diagnosis, from a patient treated with antithyroid drugs. The CDR3 nucleotides read TGTGCCAGCAGGGCAGGGACAGGGAGAAACACCATATATTTT. Translating it yields CASRAGTGRNTIYF.